The rows below give T cell receptor beta chains drawn from one sample of a study of T cells in Graves' hyperthyroidism and ophthalmopathy. TCRdb processed the multiplex PCR reads anew with MiXCR; each CDR3 protein has one entry. The sample records roughly 180,000 distinct CDR3 sequences, 9.4% being singletons. Sample: blood. These receptor sequences come from a woman aged 18-35 years with Graves' hyperthyroidism that later progressed to Graves' ophthalmopathy. CDR3s leave out the opening cysteine and the closing phenylalanine or tryptophan. Not every row has a clone size; where given, it reads once, few, many or a size class.

TRBV5-6	TRBJ2-7	.	ASSLRLTSHYEQY
TRBV30	TRBJ1-2	.	AWSVGRRSWGYT
TRBV30	TRBJ2-7	.	AWSMDTSYEQY
TRBV7-9	TRBJ2-5	.	ASSEGTSSCQETQY
TRBV6-5	TRBJ2-3	few	ASSYGLASDTQY
TRBV5-5	TRBJ1-4	few	ASSDRQGRNEKLF
TRBV3-1	TRBJ1-5	many	ASSQGWQPQH
TRBV7-9	TRBJ1-3	many	ASSVSGNTIY
TRBV29-1	TRBJ2-2	many	SVAPLGQGRTGELF
TRBV11-3	TRBJ2-3	few	ASSLDSRGGGTDTQY
TRBV7-2	TRBJ2-1	many	ASSHGGSDEQF
TRBV13	TRBJ2-7	.	ASSGRTGTYEQY
TRBV11-2	TRBJ2-1	.	ASSPGGGGRGYNEQF
TRBV11-2	TRBJ1-1	many	ASSLAPGHTNTEAF
TRBV4-1	TRBJ2-5	.	ASSSLGVGSQETQY
TRBV12-3/TRBV12-4	TRBJ2-1	many	ASSPGRTNNEQF
TRBV19	TRBJ1-3	.	ASRTDRGLRNTIY
TRBV6-5	TRBJ1-1	.	ASSYTPWGETDTEAF
TRBV3-1	TRBJ2-4	many	ASSPQGGGIQY
TRBV30	TRBJ2-5	.	AWSRGLPPQPGKTQY
TRBV29-1	TRBJ2-2	many	SVGVTGGRTGELF
TRBV5-6	TRBJ2-1	.	ASSLGGQGYNEQF
TRBV19	TRBJ1-5	.	ASSIDNSGQPQH
TRBV7-2	TRBJ2-7	many	ASSIRRQGSYEQY
TRBV5-1	TRBJ2-3	many	ASSLMASSSTDTQY
TRBV4-1	TRBJ1-5	.	ASSQVPTGYQPQH
TRBV4-1	TRBJ2-4	few	ASSQEGVAKNIQY
TRBV2	TRBJ2-7	many	ASSDGSSYEQY
TRBV4-2	TRBJ2-1	few	ASSQDLRENNEQF
TRBV7-9	TRBJ2-7	few	ASSRTGQSSYEQY
TRBV6-1	TRBJ2-7	many	ASRTSGTREYEQY
TRBV10-3	TRBJ2-1	many	ASGTSGGYLYNEQF
TRBV3-1	TRBJ2-5	many	ASSQVGQETQY
TRBV30	TRBJ2-4	many	AWSEGAAKNIQY
TRBV28	TRBJ2-7	many	ASSSNTGGSYEQY
TRBV9	TRBJ1-1	many	ASSVVPGAEAF
TRBV5-1	TRBJ1-2	many	ASSLMGTGSGIGYT
TRBV28	TRBJ1-5	many	ASRHDKYNQPQH
TRBV30	TRBJ2-7	many	ACIYRDFSYEQY
TRBV13	TRBJ2-1	.	ASSSLAVDYNEQF
TRBV12-3/TRBV12-4	TRBJ2-2	many	ASSLSSGFTGELF
TRBV5-1	TRBJ2-5	few	ASSLVGTGSLETQY
TRBV28	TRBJ1-2	many	ASSAGTLTGYGYT
TRBV30	TRBJ2-7	many	AWSVTYEQY
TRBV19	TRBJ2-1	many	ASSGPGLAVNEQF
TRBV3-1	TRBJ1-5	.	ASSQDWAGVRPQH
TRBV20-1	TRBJ1-5	many	SAREDRGHIGNQPQH
TRBV5-1	TRBJ2-2	many	ASSWGTGGDRELF
TRBV3-1	TRBJ1-1	many	ASTTSDRMNTEAF
TRBV4-1	TRBJ1-1	.	ASSQEVGRGNTEAF
TRBV13	TRBJ2-1	many	ASSLGWDRVYNEQF
TRBV4-1	TRBJ1-4	.	ASSPPDRIIEKLF
TRBV11-2	TRBJ2-1	many	ASSGTSGPYNEQF
TRBV25-1	TRBJ2-1	.	ASSDHTSGSTYEQF
TRBV19	TRBJ1-5	many	ASSTRTGGGNQPQH
TRBV6-1	TRBJ1-2	.	ASSRSGNYGYT
TRBV30	TRBJ1-3	.	AWSVSGGSGNTIY
TRBV11-2	TRBJ2-3	many	ASSLGTRVISDTQY
TRBV18	TRBJ1-1	many	ASSPPSRTEAF